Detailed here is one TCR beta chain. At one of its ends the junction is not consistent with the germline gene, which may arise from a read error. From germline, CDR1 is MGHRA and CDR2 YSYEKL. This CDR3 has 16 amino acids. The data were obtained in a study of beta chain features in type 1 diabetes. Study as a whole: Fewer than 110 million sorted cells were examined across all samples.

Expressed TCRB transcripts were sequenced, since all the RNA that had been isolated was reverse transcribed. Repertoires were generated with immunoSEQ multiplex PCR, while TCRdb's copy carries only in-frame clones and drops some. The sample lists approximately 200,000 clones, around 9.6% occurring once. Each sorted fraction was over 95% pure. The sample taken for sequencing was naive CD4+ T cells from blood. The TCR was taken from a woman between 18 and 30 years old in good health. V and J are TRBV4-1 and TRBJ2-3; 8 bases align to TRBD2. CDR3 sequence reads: CASSTSGSRFADTQYF. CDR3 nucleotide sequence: TGTGCCAGCAGCACAAGCGGGAGTCGTTTCGCAGATACGCAGTATTTT.